What follows are 32 T cell receptor beta chains derived from one specimen sequenced in a study of long-term antiretroviral therapy in people with HIV. Assay version v3.0 of immunoSEQ was used, and it was run at survey level. Data came from immunoSEQ multiplex PCR; TCRdb stores just in-frame clones and leaves some out. The sample yields about 39,000 clones, around 83% seen once. Here the sequenced sample was unsorted PBMCs, taken 3.1 years after starting antiretroviral therapy. The receptors were sampled from a woman aged 50 to 60 with HIV.

This chain uses TRBV27 with TRBJ1-6; 8 positions match TRBD1. Looked up from germline, CDR1 is MNHEY and CDR2 is SMNVEV (reference sequence). Trimming cost V 3 bases and J 0 bases; bases outside gene matches: 10. The CDR3 extends over 19 amino acids. This chain's CDR3 is CASSLEGRGPSSYNSPLHF. CDR3 coding DNA: TGTGCCAGCAGTTTGGAAGGCAGGGGGCCTAGCTCCTATAATTCACCCCTCCACTTT.

The chain combines TRBV5-3 with TRBJ2-5, with TRBD2 matching over 9 bases. TRBV5-3 carries the ORF label, with uncertain function. The CDR3 covers 15 residues. The V segment lost 7 bases and the J segment 5 bases; nucleotides outside the gene matches: 12. The CDR3 protein is CARSRLAGGRETQYF. The CDR3 DNA follows: TGTGCCAGATCCCGACTTGCGGGGGGGCGGGAGACCCAGTACTTC.

The chain employs TRBV4-3 and TRBJ2-7, with 7 bases that match TRBD1. The CDR3 sequence is 17 residues long. The germline gives CDR1 LGHNA, CDR2 YSLEER. Unmatched junction bases numbered 15, after V lost 4 bases and J lost 3 bases. The CDR3 is CASSPSGRQGKYYEQYF. The CDR3 coding sequence is TGCGCCAGCAGCCCCTCGGGCCGACAGGGAAAGTACTACGAGCAGTACTTC.

Comment on this clone: This sample also contains other DNA sequences that code for the same CDR3. The chain is built from TRBV6-5 and TRBJ1-4, with TRBD1 identical over 8 bases. Germline V CDR1 and CDR2: MNHEY, SVGAGI. Losses at the gene ends were 6 bases for V and 7 bases for J; bases not matched to a gene: 7. This CDR3 has 14 residues. CDR3 DNA: TGTGCCAGCAGGAGCGACAGGGGCGGTGAAAAACTGTTTTTT. It codes for CASRSDRGGEKLFF.

With regard to this clone: Sequence at one end of the junction differs from germline and may be a read error. This chain links TRBV9 with TRBJ2-2, with a possible D match to TRBD2 (6 bases). The CDR3 is 15 amino acids. The germline V gene has CDR1 SGDLS and CDR2 YYNGEE. The CDR3 protein is CASSPGPEGTGELFF. The CDR3 DNA sequence: TGTGCCAGCAGCCCGGGTCCGGAGGGGACCGGAGAGCTGTTTTTT.

The chain links TRBV6-1 to TRBJ1-3; D is possibly TRBD1 (5 bases). The length of the CDR3 is 16 residues. V shed 0 bases and J shed 2 bases, with 11 bases lying between them. Germline V gene data show CDR1 as MNHNS and CDR2 as SASEGT. CDR3 residues: CASSEAMWDPGNTIYF. CDR3 sequence (DNA): TGTGCCAGCAGTGAAGCGATGTGGGACCCTGGAAACACCATATATTTT.

This chain connects TRBV6-4 to TRBJ2-2; either TRBD1 or TRBD2 may fit D (5 bases each). The CDR3 spans 16 residues. Germline V gives CDR1 MRHNA, CDR2 SNTAGT. Trimming removed 5 bases at V and 3 bases at J, with 16 bases between. The CDR3 spells CASSRQGEEDTGELFF. The CDR3 DNA reads TGTGCCAGCAGTCGGCAGGGAGAGGAGGACACCGGGGAGCTGTTTTTT.

CDR3 bases: TGTGCCAGCAGTTACGCCACAGGTTACGAGCAGTACTTC. This codes for CASSYATGYEQYF. The gene calls are TRBV6-6 and TRBJ2-7, with a tentative D call TRBD1 (5 bases). The germline V gene has CDR1 MNHNY and CDR2 SVGAGI (reference sequence). The V and J ends lost 2 bases and 4 bases respectively, with 9 bases between them. The CDR3 runs to 13 residues.

This chain uses TRBV18 with TRBJ1-1, with D uncertain. Trimming shortened V by 0 bases and J by 5 bases, and 7 bases separated the two germline ends. The CDR3 consists of 13 residues. Germline V gene sequence: CDR1 KGHSH, CDR2 LQKENI. CDR3 in DNA: TGTGCCAGCTCACCACCGGAGCGGACTGAAGCTTTCTTT. Amino acids: CASSPPERTEAFF.

V usage is TRBV19 and J usage is TRBJ1-2, with 8 bases that match TRBD1. Germline assignment: CDR1 LNHDA and CDR2 SQIVND (reference sequence). V dropped 5 bases and J dropped 2; count of bases not matched to a gene: 4. The length of the CDR3 is 14 residues. This CDR3 reads CASSPGTGNYGYTF. CDR3 nucleotide sequence: TGTGCCAGTAGTCCCGGGACAGGCAACTATGGCTACACCTTC.

In DNA, the CDR3 is TGTGCCAGCAGTTATCAGGGACCCAATCAGCCCCAGCATTTT. Translating gives CASSYQGPNQPQHF. The chain employs TRBV6-5 and TRBJ1-5, with a tentative D call TRBD1 (5 bases). Deletions cut 3 bases from V and 3 bases from J, with 9 bases between. Germline-derived CDR1 and CDR2 are MNHEY and SVGAGI. The CDR3 contains 14 residues.

The V call is TRBV27, the J call TRBJ2-7, with 11 bases that match TRBD2. This CDR3 is 16 amino acids long. Germline V gene lookup returns CDR1 MNHEY and CDR2 SMNVEV (reference sequence). V lost 5 bases, J lost 6 bases, and 12 bases stayed unmatched. The CDR3 DNA reads TGTGCCAGCAGTCCCGTCTCCCTTAGCGGGGGGGCCGAGCAGTACTTC. As protein: CASSPVSLSGGAEQYF.

The chain recombines TRBV10-2 with TRBJ2-5; 11 nucleotides match TRBD1. Trimming removed 6 bases from V and 4 bases from J; junction bases left unmatched: 7. From germline, CDR1 is WSHSY and CDR2 SAAADI. This CDR3 has 15 residues. The DNA for the CDR3 is TGCGCCAGCAGGGCCTCCGGGACAGGGGGAGAGACCCAGTACTTC. The encoded protein is CASRASGTGGETQYF.

The chain has TRBV11-2 and TRBJ1-6; D is uncertain. This CDR3 is built from 16 residues. Trimming stripped 3 bases from V and 4 bases from J, with 13 bases between. The germline CDR1 and CDR2 sequences are SGHAT and FQNNGV. CDR3 region: CASSFGWARYNSPLHF. CDR3 nucleotides: TGTGCCAGCAGCTTCGGGTGGGCTCGATATAATTCACCCCTCCACTTT.

The chain carries TRBV10-2 and TRBJ2-7; D remains ambiguous. The germline V gene has CDR1 WSHSY and CDR2 SAAADI. The CDR3 has 14 residues. V was clipped by 0 bases and J by 3 bases, with 9 bases between them. CDR3 nucleotides: TGCGCCAGCAGTGAGTCTCCGGGTTACTACGAGCAGTACTTC. It codes for CASSESPGYYEQYF.

The chain has TRBV6-4 and TRBJ2-3; D is perhaps TRBD2 (6 bases). The CDR3 extends over 14 amino acids. V was cut by 4 bases and J by 0 bases, with 8 bases left in between. The germline CDR1 and CDR2 sequences are MRHNA and SNTAGT. CDR3: CASSARGSTDTQYF. The CDR3 DNA reads as TGTGCCAGCAGTGCGCGGGGTAGCACAGATACGCAGTATTTT.

The chain has TRBV7-2 and TRBJ2-2; TRBD2 matches at 14 bases. With 3 bases clipped from V and 4 bases from J, the junction kept 4 bases outside the gene matches. Germline V lookup: CDR1 SGHTA, CDR2 FQGNSA. This CDR3 has 17 residues. The CDR3 protein is CASSLTSGGARTGELFF. CDR3 DNA: TGTGCCAGCAGCTTGACTAGCGGGGGGGCCCGCACCGGGGAGCTGTTTTTT.

This chain uses TRBV11-3 with TRBJ1-1; D is possibly TRBD1 (6 bases). V shed 1 base and J shed 5 bases, with 11 bases lying between them. Germline V gives CDR1 SGHNT, CDR2 YENEEA. The CDR3 is 14 amino acids. The CDR3 DNA reads TGTGCCAGCAGCTTAGGGGGGCGAGAGACTGAAGCTTTCTTT. This gives the protein CASSLGGRETEAFF.

V usage is TRBV5-6 and J usage is TRBJ2-3; no clear D. From germline, CDR1 is SGHDT and CDR2 YYEEEE. With 4 bases removed from V and 0 bases from J, the gap between germline ends came to 9 bases. CDR3 size: 14 residues. For the CDR3, the DNA is TGTGCCAGCAGCCGCCGGGTTAGCACAGATACGCAGTATTTT. This sequence encodes CASSRRVSTDTQYF.

This clone was counted a single time. The rearrangement uses TRBV29-1 and TRBJ1-2; 7 nucleotides line up with TRBD1. This CDR3 comprises 14 residues. Trimming took 4 bases from V and 1 from J; bases not matched to a gene: 6. The germline V gene has CDR1 SQVTM and CDR2 ANQGSEA. CDR3 residues: CSVGTGEGNYGYTF. CDR3 sequence (DNA): TGCAGCGTTGGAACAGGGGAGGGTAACTATGGCTACACCTTC.

This chain joins TRBV6-1 and TRBJ2-7; a possible D gene is TRBD1 (5 bases). The germline V gene has CDR1 MNHNS and CDR2 SASEGT. The CDR3 is made up of 15 amino acids. Trimming took 3 bases from V and 2 from J, leaving 14 bases between them. The CDR3 sequence: CASSDGRWGPYEQYF. The CDR3 coding sequence is TGTGCCAGCAGTGACGGTCGGTGGGGCCCCTACGAGCAGTACTTC.

V and J are TRBV7-2 and TRBJ2-5; no firm D call. This CDR3 is built from 13 residues. The V end lost 1 base, the J end lost 3 bases, and 6 bases lay between the germline ends. CDR1 and CDR2 (germline): SGHTA, FQGNSA. The CDR3 nucleotides read TGTGCCAGCAGCTTAGAGGCAGAAGAGACCCAGTACTTC. Translating it yields CASSLEAEETQYF. Variable domain in full (rest from reference TRBV7-2 and TRBJ2-5): GAGVSQSPSNKVTEKGKDVELRCDPISGHTALYWYRQSLGQGLEFLIYFQGNSAPDKSGLPSDRFSAERTGGSVSTLTIQRTQQEDSAVYLCASSLEAEETQYFGPGTRLLVL.

The chain has TRBV9 and TRBJ2-2; 12 nucleotides match TRBD2. V shed 4 bases and J 1 base; nucleotides not matched to a gene: 8. CDR1 is SGDLS, CDR2 YYNGEE, per germline. The CDR3 contains 18 residues. The CDR3 DNA is TGTGCCAGCAGCTCATCCTCACTAGCGGGGGGGAACACCGGGGAGCTGTTTTTT. Translation: CASSSSSLAGGNTGELFF.

The gene calls are TRBV5-4 and TRBJ2-2, with 10 bases lining up with TRBD2. Germline V gene sequence: CDR1 SGHNT, CDR2 YYREEE (reference sequence). The CDR3 consists of 16 residues. The V and J ends lost 2 bases and 0 bases, in that order; junction bases with no gene match: 1. Written as DNA, the CDR3 is TGTGCCAGCAGCTTTGGACTAGCGGCGAACACCGGGGAGCTGTTTTTT. The encoded protein is CASSFGLAANTGELFF.

V usage is TRBV9 and J usage is TRBJ2-3; D is uncertain. V was trimmed by 3 bases and J by 2 bases, leaving 4 bases between them. The CDR3 covers 12 residues. In germline, CDR1 is SGDLS, CDR2 YYNGEE. The CDR3 is CASSGVTDTQYF. DNA for the CDR3: TGTGCCAGCAGCGGCGTCACAGATACGCAGTATTTT.

The chain links TRBV19 to TRBJ2-5; 7 positions match TRBD2. The germline V gene encodes CDR1 LNHDA and CDR2 SQIVND (reference sequence). The CDR3 sequence is 13 residues long. V trimming: 2 bases; J trimming: 5 bases; junction bases outside the gene matches: 2. CDR3: CASSILGGETQYF. The CDR3 coding sequence is TGTGCCAGTAGTATACTGGGGGGGGAGACCCAGTACTTC.

The rearrangement joins TRBV18 to TRBJ2-7, with D possibly matching TRBD1 (5 bases). This CDR3 spans 13 amino acids. CDR1 and CDR2 (germline): KGHSH, LQKENI. The V end lost 1 base, the J end lost 3 bases, and 7 bases lay between the germline ends. The CDR3 protein is CASSPRGNYEQYF. The CDR3 DNA sequence: TGTGCCAGCTCACCACGGGGCAACTACGAGCAGTACTTC. The whole variable domain, filled in from reference TRBV18 and TRBJ2-7, reads NAGVMQNPRHLVRRRGQEARLRCSPMKGHSHVYWYRQLPEEGLKFMVYLQKENIIDESGMPKERFSAEFPKEGPSILRIQQVVRGDSAAYFCASSPRGNYEQYFGPGTRLTVT.

The V and J genes are TRBV27 and TRBJ2-4, with D possibly being TRBD1 or TRBD2 (5 bases each). The CDR3 is 14 amino acids. The V end lost 4 bases, the J end lost 10 bases, and 17 bases lay between the germline ends. Germline values: CDR1 MNHEY, CDR2 SMNVEV (reference sequence). The CDR3 reads CASSSPGRSRIQYF. The CDR3 bases are TGTGCCAGCAGTTCCCCGGGACGCTCACGGATTCAGTACTTC.

The CDR3 DNA follows: TGTGCCAGCAGTCAAGACAGCAACTATGGCTACACCTTC. Its translation: CASSQDSNYGYTF. The chain links TRBV6-1 to TRBJ1-2; TRBD1 might be the D (5 bases). The length of the CDR3 is 13 residues. The germline V gene encodes CDR1 MNHNS and CDR2 SASEGT. Trimming removed 5 bases at V and 2 bases at J, with 9 bases between.

The V call is TRBV25-1, the J call TRBJ2-6; no clear D gene. Trimming stripped 0 bases from V and 4 bases from J, with 16 bases between. CDR1 and CDR2 from the germline V gene are MGHDK and SYGVNS. CDR3 length equals 18 residues. The CDR3 nucleotides read TGTGCCAGCAGTGAATATGAGCTCCTCTATAGAGGGGCCAACGTCCTGACTTTC. Its translation is CASSEYELLYRGANVLTF.

This rearrangement joins TRBV5-1 to TRBJ2-7; D possibly corresponds to TRBD2 (5 bases). The CDR3 totals 15 residues. Trimming pared 6 bases from V and 7 bases from J, leaving 23 bases between. Germline CDR1 and CDR2: SGHRS and YFSETQ. The DNA for the CDR3 is TGCGCCAGCACCCTAGGAGTAGCGTCCTCGGGGGAGCAGTACTTC. It translates to CASTLGVASSGEQYF.

This sequence joins TRBV2 and TRBJ1-4; TRBD1 agrees at 9 bases. CDR1 is SNHLY and CDR2 is FYNNEI in the germline V gene. This CDR3 contains 16 residues. Germline trimming cut 8 bases from V and 8 bases from J; bases unmatched to any gene: 15. The CDR3 spells CASGQDRGDVREKLFF. As DNA, the CDR3 is TGTGCCAGCGGGCAGGACAGGGGCGATGTCCGGGAAAAACTGTTTTTT.